Described below is a single T cell receptor beta chain sequence and its context. The antigen remains undetermined. TCRdb called the reads again in MiXCR, with one record for every CDR3 protein. Of approximately 500,000 distinct CDR3 sequences listed, 15% to 20% are singletons. Trimming took off 5 bases at V and 1 base at J, with 15 bases between the two ends. This CDR3 comprises 15 residues. Germline CDR1 reads SGHRS; CDR2 reads YFSETQ. The data are from a study of T cell repertoires in cytomegalovirus infection. In the study overall: Public TCR beta signatures provided an indication of both CMV infection and a matching HLA type. General study findings and limits: HLA-C-restricted CMV clonotypes gave the most frequent clonotype in two of eight donors. Frequencies of public TCR beta families were cumulated, and this identified carriers of CMV plus the relevant HLA.

The source is a human donor in good health (CMV status not recorded). Some clones in this sample may be carry-over from other donors' samples. The V gene is TRBV5-1, the J gene TRBJ2-5; D remains ambiguous. The sample consisted of CD8+ T cells from PBMCs. Here the CDR3 reads CASRRPGGTQETQYF. CDR3 DNA: TGCGCCAGCAGAAGACCGGGCGGAACCCAAGAGACCCAGTACTTC. The full variable domain, its missing parts supplied by reference TRBV5-1 and TRBJ2-5, is KAGVTQTPRYLIKTRGQQVTLSCSPISGHRSVSWYQQTPGQGLQFLFEYFSETQRNKGNFPGRFSGRQFSNSRSEMNVSTLELGDSALYLCASRRPGGTQETQYFGPGTRLLVL.